The clone carrying this T cell receptor beta chain turned up a few times. This CDR3 has 14 amino acids. Trimming removed 1 base from V and 6 bases from J; junction bases left unmatched: 5. Germline assignment: CDR1 SGHNT and CDR2 YYREEE (reference sequence). In the authors' methods: Nucleated cell number was recorded as an estimate derived from reference gene primer amplification. Profiled with immunoSEQ multiplex PCR; TCRdb holds only in-frame clones, not every one. For V, J and clone size, that table is used; D and trimming come from the DNA. The sample shows 150,000 or so clones, about 89% of them seen only once. The record originates from a study of blood T cell repertoires in COVID-19. Turning to the study itself: Samples representing acute and convalescent COVID-19 were sourced from the United States, Italy and Spain. T cells, B-cell-depleted T cells, or PBMCs provided the cDNA or gDNA that served as material.

The Seattle patients joined while their infection was active and were tracked longitudinally afterward. The sample taken for sequencing was peripheral blood. This TCR was sampled from a man in his fifties or sixties with COVID-19, enrolled during active disease. The V and J genes are TRBV5-4 and TRBJ1-1; 8 nucleotides match TRBD1. CDR3 loop: CASSLQGAKSEAFF. In nucleotides, the CDR3 is TGTGCCAGCAGCTTGCAGGGGGCGAAATCTGAAGCTTTCTTT.